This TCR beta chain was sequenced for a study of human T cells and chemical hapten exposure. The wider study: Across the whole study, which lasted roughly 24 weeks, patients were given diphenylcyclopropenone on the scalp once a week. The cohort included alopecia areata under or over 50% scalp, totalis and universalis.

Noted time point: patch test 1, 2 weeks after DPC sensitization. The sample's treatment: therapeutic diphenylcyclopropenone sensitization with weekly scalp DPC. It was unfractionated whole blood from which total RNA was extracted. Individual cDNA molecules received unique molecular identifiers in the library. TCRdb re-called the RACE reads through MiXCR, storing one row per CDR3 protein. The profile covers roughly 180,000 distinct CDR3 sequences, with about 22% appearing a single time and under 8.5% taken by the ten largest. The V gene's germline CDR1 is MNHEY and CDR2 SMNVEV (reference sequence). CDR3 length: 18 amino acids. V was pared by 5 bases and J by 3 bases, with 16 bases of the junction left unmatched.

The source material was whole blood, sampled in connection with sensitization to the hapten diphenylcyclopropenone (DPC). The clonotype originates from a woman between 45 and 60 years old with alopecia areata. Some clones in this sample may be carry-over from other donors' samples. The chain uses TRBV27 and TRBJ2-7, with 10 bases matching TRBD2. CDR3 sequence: CASSDSGTSAGEIYEQYF. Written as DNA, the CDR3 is TGTGCCAGCAGTGACTCCGGGACTAGCGCCGGCGAGATCTACGAGCAGTACTTC.